This T cell receptor beta chain was identified in a study of blood T cell repertoires in COVID-19. Data came from immunoSEQ multiplex PCR; TCRdb stores just in-frame clones and leaves some out. The sample holds nearly 200,000 clones, about 88% seen once. The CDR3 contains 15 residues. The germline V and J ends were trimmed by 0 bases and 10 bases, with 16 bases remaining between them. Germline loops: CDR1 LNHDA, CDR2 SQIVND (reference sequence). The chain recombines TRBV19 with TRBJ1-5; D might be TRBD1 (5 bases). Sequenced input: peripheral blood. The TCR was taken from a woman in her thirties or forties who had recovered from COVID-19. This chain's CDR3 is CASSIDTTVRRPQHF. CDR3 coding DNA: TGTGCCAGTAGTATAGATACGACAGTCCGCAGACCCCAGCATTTT.